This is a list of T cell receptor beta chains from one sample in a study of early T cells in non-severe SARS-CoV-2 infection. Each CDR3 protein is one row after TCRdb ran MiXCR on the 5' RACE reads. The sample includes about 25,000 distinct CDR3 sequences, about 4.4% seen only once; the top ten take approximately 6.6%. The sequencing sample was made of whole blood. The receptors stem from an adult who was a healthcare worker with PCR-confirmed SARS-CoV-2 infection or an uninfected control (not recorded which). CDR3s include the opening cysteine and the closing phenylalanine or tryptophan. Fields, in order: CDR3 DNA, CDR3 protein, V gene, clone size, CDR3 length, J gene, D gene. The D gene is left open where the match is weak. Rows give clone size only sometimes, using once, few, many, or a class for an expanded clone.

TGTGCCTCCGGGATGCGGGGGGGGAATGCAGATACGCAGTATTTT	CASGMRGGNADTQYF	TRBV24-1	-	15	TRBJ2-3	TRBD2
TGTGCCAGCAGCGTAAGGCCGAATGAAAAACTGTTTTTT	CASSVRPNEKLFF	TRBV7-9	many	13	TRBJ1-4	-
TGCAGTGCTAGAGATCCATCTAGCGGCGACTACAATGAGCAGTTCTTC	CSARDPSSGDYNEQFF	TRBV20-1	many	16	TRBJ2-1	TRBD2
TGTGCCAGCAGCCAATTCGGGACAGTGAGAGATGGCTACACCTTC	CASSQFGTVRDGYTF	TRBV3-1	few	15	TRBJ1-2	TRBD1
TGTGCCAGCACCCTAACGGGGACTAGCGTTCCTAGCACAGATACGCAGTATTTT	CASTLTGTSVPSTDTQYF	TRBV7-3	few	18	TRBJ2-3	TRBD2
TGTGCCAGCAGCTTAGCCTGGACAGGGGGGCATACGCAGTATTTT	CASSLAWTGGHTQYF	TRBV7-9	few	15	TRBJ2-3	TRBD1
TGCAGCGTTCAGGGACAGGGGCCTAATGAGCAGTTCTTC	CSVQGQGPNEQFF	TRBV29-1	many	13	TRBJ2-1	TRBD1
TGTGCCAGCGAAGGGGCGGCTTATGGCTACACCTTC	CASEGAAYGYTF	TRBV25-1	-	12	TRBJ1-2	-
TGCGCCAGCAGCTTGGCCGGGACAGGGAACACCGGGGAGCTGTTTTTT	CASSLAGTGNTGELFF	TRBV5-1	few	16	TRBJ2-2	TRBD1
TGTGCCAGCAGCCAAGGCTGGGACGGAGAGACCCAGTACTTC	CASSQGWDGETQYF	TRBV3-1	many	14	TRBJ2-5	-
TGCGCCAGCAGCCAAGATCGGGGACTAGCGGGGGTGTTGGGCAAAAACATTCAGTACTTC	CASSQDRGLAGVLGKNIQYF	TRBV4-1	many	20	TRBJ2-4	TRBD2
TGTGCCAGCAGCCCGACTAGCGGTACAGATACGCAGTATTTT	CASSPTSGTDTQYF	TRBV7-9	many	14	TRBJ2-3	TRBD2
TGTGCCAGCACCCCCCCGAGGGGCTACTCTGGGGCCAACGTCCTGACTTTC	CASTPPRGYSGANVLTF	TRBV6-6	few	17	TRBJ2-6	-
TGTGCCAGCAGCTTAGGGACAGGTAGGAATGAGCAGTTCTTC	CASSLGTGRNEQFF	TRBV7-9	-	14	TRBJ2-1	TRBD1
TGCAGCGTTGGCAGCGGCTACCGAAGAGGAGATACGCAGTATTTT	CSVGSGYRRGDTQYF	TRBV29-1	medium-sized	15	TRBJ2-3	-
TGCAGCGTTGAATTGGGCGTCTCATCCTACAATGAGCAGTTCTTC	CSVELGVSSYNEQFF	TRBV29-1	many	15	TRBJ2-1	-
TGTGCCAGTAGTACGTCTAGGAAAAATGAGCAGTTCTTC	CASSTSRKNEQFF	TRBV19	-	13	TRBJ2-1	-
TGCGCCAGCAGCCAAGGACTGTATAGCACAGATACGCAGTATTTT	CASSQGLYSTDTQYF	TRBV4-1	many	15	TRBJ2-3	-
TGTGCCAGCTCGGACGGGGGGGCTGGCACAGATACGCAGTATTTT	CASSDGGAGTDTQYF	TRBV6-6	medium-sized	15	TRBJ2-3	TRBD2
TGTGCCTGGAGTGTACCCCATGACAGGGGGCAACACGAGCAGTACTTC	CAWSVPHDRGQHEQYF	TRBV30	many	16	TRBJ2-7	TRBD1
TGTGCCAGCAGCTCGGGACAGAGCACAGATACGCAGTATTTT	CASSSGQSTDTQYF	TRBV7-7	many	14	TRBJ2-3	TRBD1
TGTGCCAGCAGCCAAGAAAGGGGAGGGGGTGAAAAACTGTTTTTT	CASSQERGGGEKLFF	TRBV14	many	15	TRBJ1-4	-
TGCAGTGCCACCCGGGCGAACACTGAAGCTTTCTTT	CSATRANTEAFF	TRBV20-1	few	12	TRBJ1-1	-
TGTGCCAGCAGTTACTTCATTAATTCGGGGGGACAGGCTGGCTACACCTTC	CASSYFINSGGQAGYTF	TRBV6-6	many	17	TRBJ1-2	TRBD1
TGTGCCAGCAGCGGCCAGGACAGGGGGGCCGGGGAGCTGTTTTTT	CASSGQDRGAGELFF	TRBV5-6	many	15	TRBJ2-2	TRBD1
TGTGCCACCAAACAGGTTGAAAAACTGTTTTTT	CATKQVEKLFF	TRBV6-1	many	11	TRBJ1-4	-
TGTGCCAGCTCACCATGGGGGGTGGACGAGCAGTACTTC	CASSPWGVDEQYF	TRBV18	many	13	TRBJ2-7	-
TGCGCCAGCACCAGCGCGGGGACAGGGGGCATTGGCTACACCTTC	CASTSAGTGGIGYTF	TRBV10-2	-	15	TRBJ1-2	TRBD1
TGTGCCAGCAGTGAAGGGAGTGTTCGCGGGAATTCACCCCTCCACTTT	CASSEGSVRGNSPLHF	TRBV6-1	few	16	TRBJ1-6	-
TGTGCCAGCAGCTTACGACAAGTATACGAGCAGTACTTC	CASSLRQVYEQYF	TRBV7-8	many	13	TRBJ2-7	-
TGCAGCGTCTTACGACTAGCGGGAGGGCAAGGGGCCCCCAATGAGCAGTTCTTC	CSVLRLAGGQGAPNEQFF	TRBV29-1	many	18	TRBJ2-1	TRBD2
TGTGCCAGCAGCTTGTCGGGACAGGAGCAAGAGACCCAGTACTTC	CASSLSGQEQETQYF	TRBV7-8	-	15	TRBJ2-5	TRBD1
TGCAGCGCCCCAGGAGGGGTAGCTAATTCACCCCTCCACTTT	CSAPGGVANSPLHF	TRBV29-1	-	14	TRBJ1-6	-
TGTGCCAGCAGTTTACTGCTAGCGGGAGAGTATTACAATGAGCAGTTCTTC	CASSLLLAGEYYNEQFF	TRBV28	many	17	TRBJ2-1	TRBD2
TGTGCCAGCAGTTCCGGGACAGACTCCTACGAGCAGTACTTC	CASSSGTDSYEQYF	TRBV11-3	many	14	TRBJ2-7	TRBD1